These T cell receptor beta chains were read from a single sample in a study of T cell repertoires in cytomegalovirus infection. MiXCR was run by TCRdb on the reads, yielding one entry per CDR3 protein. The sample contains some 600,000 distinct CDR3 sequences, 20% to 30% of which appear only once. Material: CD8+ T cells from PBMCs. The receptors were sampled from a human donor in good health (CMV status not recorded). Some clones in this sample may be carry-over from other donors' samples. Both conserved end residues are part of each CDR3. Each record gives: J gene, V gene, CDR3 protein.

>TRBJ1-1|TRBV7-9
CASSLLDRAPLGAAFF
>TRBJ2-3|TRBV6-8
CASSYSRRGASTDTQYF
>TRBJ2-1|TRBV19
CASINSRSGRHNEQFF
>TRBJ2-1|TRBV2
CASSPDRSYNEQFF
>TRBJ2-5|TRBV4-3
CASSQGGLGTPSEYF
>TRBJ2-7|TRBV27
CASSKTTASSYEQYF
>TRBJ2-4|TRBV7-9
CASSFETMAKNIQYF
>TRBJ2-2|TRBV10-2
CASSEGYGLFF
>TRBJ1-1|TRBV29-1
CSVGGAGNTEAFF
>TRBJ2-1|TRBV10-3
CAISLGPNEQFF
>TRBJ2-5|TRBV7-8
CASSDPRLQETQYF
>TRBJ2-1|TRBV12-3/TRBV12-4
CASRSGQSNEQFF
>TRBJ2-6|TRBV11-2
CASSLAGGDSGANVLTF
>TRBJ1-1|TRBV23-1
CASSRRDSERNTEAFF
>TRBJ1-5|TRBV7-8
CASSPGSRQDPSNQPQHF
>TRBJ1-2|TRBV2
CASSEAGTVVNNYGYTF
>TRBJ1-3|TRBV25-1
CASSDPGQVSSGNTIYF
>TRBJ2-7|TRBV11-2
CASGWGTGGYEQYF
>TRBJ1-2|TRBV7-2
CASSGRNSAYGYTF
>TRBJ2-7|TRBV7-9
CASSLGEQGTVEQYF
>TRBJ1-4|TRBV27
CASSVDGATNEKLFF
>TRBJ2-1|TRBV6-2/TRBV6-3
CASRPRGEDYNEQFF
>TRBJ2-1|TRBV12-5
CASGAASSYNEQFF